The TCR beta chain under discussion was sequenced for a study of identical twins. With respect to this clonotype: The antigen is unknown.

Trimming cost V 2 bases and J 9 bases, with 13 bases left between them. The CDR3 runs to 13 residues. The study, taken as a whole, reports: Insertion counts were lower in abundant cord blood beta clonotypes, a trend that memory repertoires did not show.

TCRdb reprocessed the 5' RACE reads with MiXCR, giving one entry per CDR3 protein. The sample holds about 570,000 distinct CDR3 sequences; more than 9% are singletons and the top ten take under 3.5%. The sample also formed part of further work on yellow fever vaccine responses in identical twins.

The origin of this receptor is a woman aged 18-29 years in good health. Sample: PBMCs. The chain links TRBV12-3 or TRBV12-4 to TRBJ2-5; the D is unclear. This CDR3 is CASSLPGRRAQYF. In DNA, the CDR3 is TGTGCCAGCAGTTTACCCGGCCGAAGGGCCCAGTACTTC.